This entry features one T cell receptor beta chain sequence. Ten or more counts support this clonotype. There is no known antigen for this receptor. The junction and the germline gene differ at one end; a read error may be behind it. These data are taken from a study of CD8 T cells in ankylosing spondylitis (dated by TCRdb to about 2017). Study-wide context: The study profiled T cell receptor beta repertoires in healthy donors and ankylosing spondylitis patients to find disease-linked TCR variants. The whole study cohort included about a hundred healthy donors and 25 ankylosing spondylitis patients. Samples of peripheral blood were taken, and for ankylosing spondylitis patients, synovial fluid was collected as well. Points the paper makes about the study in general: Some of the motif variants had been reported before in the synovial fluid and blood of reactive arthritis patients, a finding that suggests common disease-initiation mechanisms. The disease-linked clones were reported to be significantly enriched in matched synovial fluid samples from ankylosing spondylitis patients. The disease-linked clones showed a CD8+ phenotype and occurred at relatively low frequencies in peripheral blood. Blood from ankylosing spondylitis patients appeared to be characterized by a TCR beta motif composed of under ten highly homologous amino acid variants.

Data came from an Illumina HiSeq 2500. TCR beta libraries were prepared by quantitative 5'-RACE with molecular barcodes. Under the source paper's analysis protocol: A new computational method, built on a probabilistic model of VDJ rearrangement, was used to identify disease-linked TCR variants. The public reads were quality trimmed at Q25 with fastp and then assembled into clones with MiXCR by TCRdb, keeping productive beta chains. CDR3 protein sequences are deduplicated, and each keeps its most common genes and DNA. TCRdb's processing, not the study's, gives the V and J calls here. Present in this sample are approximately 300,000 distinct CDR3 sequences, less than 10% of which were seen just once. The ten largest clones take up approximately 14% of the sample. As encoded in the germline V gene, CDR1 is SGDLS while CDR2 is YYNGEE. From the cysteine through the phenylalanine, the CDR3 covers 14 amino acids. Of all the DNA, just the CDR3 is kept, 42 bases in frame from base 1.

This receptor was obtained from a male donor with ankylosing spondylitis. The rearrangement combines TRBV9 with TRBJ1-1; 7 central bases correspond to TRBD1. Sequencing was carried out using blood, either unsorted or a sorted T cell fraction (not recorded which). The CDR3 region: CASSPGTANTEAFF. In nucleotide form, the sequence is TGCGCCAGCAGCCCGGGGACAGCTAACACTGAAGCTTTCTTT.